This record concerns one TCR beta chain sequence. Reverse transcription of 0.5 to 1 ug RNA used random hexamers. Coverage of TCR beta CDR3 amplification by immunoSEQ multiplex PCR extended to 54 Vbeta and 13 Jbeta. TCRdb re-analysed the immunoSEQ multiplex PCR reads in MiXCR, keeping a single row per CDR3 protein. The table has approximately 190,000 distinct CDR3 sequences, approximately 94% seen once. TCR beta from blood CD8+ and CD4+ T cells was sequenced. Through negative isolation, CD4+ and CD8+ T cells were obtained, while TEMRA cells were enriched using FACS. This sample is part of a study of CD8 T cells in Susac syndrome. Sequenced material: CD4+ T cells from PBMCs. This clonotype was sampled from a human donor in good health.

This CDR3 is CASSSGDRSYYGYTF. The CDR3 region has the DNA TGTGCCAGTAGTTCTGGCGACAGGTCCTACTATGGCTACACCTTC. V is TRBV19 and J is TRBJ1-2; possible D gene TRBD1, 6 bases. Germline-derived CDR1 and CDR2 are LNHDA and SQIVND (reference sequence). CDR3 length: 15 residues. V dropped 5 bases and J dropped 3 bases, with 16 bases sitting between them.